Each of the 9 T cell receptor beta chains below was sequenced from the same sample in a study of STAT3 mutations in large granular lymphocyte leukemia. General study points: In T-cell large granular lymphocyte leukemia, about half of patients showed multiple immunodominant subclonotypes.

Sequencing was performed with immunoSEQ multiplex PCR; in TCRdb, only in-frame clones are kept and a portion is missing. This table holds 30,000 to 45,000 clones, around nine tenths found once. No antigen has been identified for these receptors. The sequenced sample was PBMCs. The origin of the receptors is a human donor with T large granular lymphocyte leukemia. Some clones in this sample may be carry-over from other donors' samples.

The rearrangement joins TRBV4-2 to TRBJ1-1; tentative D call: TRBD1 (5 bases). V was pared by 1 base and J by 5 bases, with 20 bases between. The CDR3 runs 17 residues. Germline V gene lookup returns CDR1 LGHNA and CDR2 YNFKEQ. CDR3 coding DNA: TGTGCCAGCAGCCAAGCAAGGGGAGGGACCTCCCAGACTGAAGCTTTCTTT. It codes for CASSQARGGTSQTEAFF.

The genes are TRBV18 and TRBJ2-7, with TRBD1 matching 9 bases. CDR1 KGHSH and CDR2 LQKENI come from the germline V gene. This CDR3 is built from 13 residues. V dropped 3 bases and J dropped 6; count of bases not matched to a gene: 3. The CDR3 sequence: CASSPTDRGEQYF. The CDR3 DNA follows: TGTGCCAGCTCACCCACGGACAGGGGCGAGCAGTACTTC.

V is TRBV7-9 and J is TRBJ1-2; TRBD1 matches at 7 bases. The CDR3 has 15 amino acids. Germline loops: CDR1 SEHNR, CDR2 FQNEAQ (reference sequence). J lost 0 bases, V lost 1 base, and 2 bases had no gene match. The CDR3 nucleotides read TGTGCCAGCAGCTTAGACAGGGGCGCTAACTATGGCTACACCTTC. It yields the protein CASSLDRGANYGYTF. Full variable domain (rest looked up from reference TRBV7-9 and TRBJ1-2): DTGVSQNPRHKITKRGQNVTFRCDPISEHNRLYWYRQTLGQGPEFLTYFQNEAQLEKSRLLSDRFSAERPKGSFSTLEIQRTEQGDSAMYLCASSLDRGANYGYTFGSGTRLTVV.

In this sample, this clone turned up once. CDR3 protein: CASSLGGLAGASYEQYV. The CDR3 coding sequence is TGTGCCAGCAGCTTGGGGGGACTAGCGGGGGCCTCCTACGAGCAGTACGTC. This chain joins TRBV7-8 and TRBJ2-7, with 14 nucleotides matching TRBD2. The junction had 4 bases not matched to a gene; V was cut back by 3 bases and J by 0 bases. Germline CDR1 is SGHVS and CDR2 is FQNEAQ. CDR3 size: 17 residues.

CDR3 protein: CASSISRDSQMNTEAFF. CDR3 sequence (DNA): TGTGCCAGCAGCATTAGCCGCGACAGCCAAATGAACACTGAAGCTTTCTTT. This chain joins TRBV7-9 and TRBJ1-1; D perhaps matches TRBD1 (5 bases). The germline CDR1 and CDR2 sequences are SEHNR and FQNEAQ (reference sequence). Trimming cost V 5 bases and J 0 bases, with 19 bases left between them. The CDR3 runs to 17 residues. Full variable domain (remainder filled in from reference TRBV7-9 and TRBJ1-1): DTGVSQNPRHKITKRGQNVTFRCDPISEHNRLYWYRQTLGQGPEFLTYFQNEAQLEKSRLLSDRFSAERPKGSFSTLEIQRTEQGDSAMYLCASSISRDSQMNTEAFFGQGTRLTVV.

The genes are TRBV28 and TRBJ2-7; 9 bases agree with TRBD1. The CDR3 has 14 residues. Germline V lookup: CDR1 MDHEN, CDR2 SYDVKM. Unmatched junction bases numbered 0, after V lost 2 bases and J lost 1 base. DNA of the CDR3: TGTGCCAGCAGTTTAGGGACAGGGTCCTACGAGCAGTACTTC. Its translation: CASSLGTGSYEQYF.

The chain joins TRBV9 to TRBJ2-2, with D perhaps TRBD1 or TRBD2 (5 bases each). Germline V gene lookup returns CDR1 SGDLS and CDR2 YYNGEE. CDR3 length: 13 amino acids. V lost 2 bases to trimming and J lost 6 bases, with 8 bases between them. The CDR3: CASSVGTAGELFF. The CDR3 nucleotides read TGTGCCAGCAGCGTGGGGACGGCCGGGGAGCTGTTTTTT. The full variable domain, completed using reference TRBV9 and TRBJ2-2, is DSGVTQTPKHLITATGQRVTLRCSPRSGDLSVYWYQQSLDQGLQFLIQYYNGEERAKGNILERFSAQQFPDLHSELNLSSLELGDSALYFCASSVGTAGELFFGEGSRLTVL.

The rearrangement joins TRBV5-6 to TRBJ2-7; D uncertain. Deletions cut 2 bases from V and 2 bases from J, with 5 bases between. The CDR3 contains 12 residues. Germline values: CDR1 SGHDT, CDR2 YYEEEE. CDR3 sequence (DNA): TGTGCCAGCAGCTTAGGGACCTACGAGCAGTACGTC. Its protein is CASSLGTYEQYV.

This clone was seen a handful of times. This chain uses TRBV6-1 with TRBJ2-6; D is uncertain. The V end lost 1 base, the J end lost 0 bases, and 4 bases lay between the germline ends. The CDR3 totals 15 residues. The V gene's germline CDR1 is MNHNS and CDR2 SASEGT. CDR3 sequence: CASSEESSGANVLTF. CDR3 DNA: TGTGCCAGCAGTGAAGAGAGCTCTGGGGCCAACGTCCTGACTTTC.